Shown below are 25 T cell receptor beta chains from a single sample sequenced in a study of tumor-infiltrating lymphocytes in primary liver carcinoma. The tissue used was unsorted bulk material of about 19-31 mg. RNA and DNA were co-extracted from it with the AllPrep DNA/RNA mini kit. TCR beta cDNA was prepared out of 500 ng total RNA by means of a constant-region primer. Nested multiplex PCR, run for three rounds with slightly modified ARM-PCR, yielded TCR beta libraries. Primers for the first two PCR rounds were TRBV1-TRBV30 forward primers and a C-beta reverse primer (around 10 cycles per round). From the multiplex PCR reads, TCRdb called clonotypes with MiXCR, one entry per CDR3 protein. In the table there are roughly 80,000 distinct CDR3 sequences, 69% of which are singletons. The specimen sequenced was tumor-adjacent normal liver tissue. All receptors derive from a man in his forties with primary liver carcinoma and hepatitis B virus infection.

A remark on this clonotype: At one end the junction does not follow the germline gene, possibly because of a read error. The CDR3 DNA is TGTACCAGCAGTTTAATGTTGACCGGGGAGCTGTTTTTT. Amino acids: CTSSLMLTGELFF. V and J are TRBV7-9 and TRBJ2-2; D remains unclear. The germline CDR1 and CDR2 sequences are SEHNR and FQNEAQ (reference sequence). CDR3 length: 13 residues.

The table lists this clonotype with a few counts. The junction does not match germline at one end; this may be a read error. The chain combines TRBV6-6 with TRBJ2-4; the D gene is possibly TRBD1 (5 bases). This CDR3 has 17 residues. Germline V gene data show CDR1 as MNHNY and CDR2 as SVGAGI (reference sequence). The CDR3 DNA sequence: TGTGCCAGCAGTTACTCGACGTCAGGGATCGCCAAAAAGATTCAGTACTTC. Translated: CASSYSTSGIAKKIQYF.

On this clonotype: The CDR3 end shows no conserved phenylalanine or tryptophan, and so a read error is likely. This rearrangement joins TRBV4-2 to TRBJ2-7; 9 positions match TRBD2. Germline CDR1 LGHNA, CDR2 YNFKEQ. The CDR3 totals 16 residues. V was clipped by 3 bases and J by 1 base; unmatched bases: 7. The CDR3 DNA is TGTGCCAGCAGCCACATGGGGCTAGCGGGATCCTACGAGCAGTACCTC. Its translation: CASSHMGLAGSYEQYL.

This clonotype was seen at least ten times. This sequence joins TRBV5-4 and TRBJ2-1; 12 bases agree with TRBD2. CDR3 length: 15 amino acids. Germline values: CDR1 SGHNT, CDR2 YYREEE (reference sequence). Trimming took 4 bases from V and 7 from J; bases not matched to a gene: 6. CDR3 amino acids: CASSRTSGTRNEQFF. The CDR3 bases are TGTGCCAGCAGCCGGACTAGCGGGACCAGAAATGAGCAGTTCTTC.

This clonotype was seen a handful of times. This chain connects TRBV28 to TRBJ1-5, with 7 bases matching TRBD1. Germline V gene lookup returns CDR1 MDHEN and CDR2 SYDVKM. V gave up 6 bases and J gave up 11 bases; unmatched junction bases: 31. The CDR3 sequence is 20 residues long. CDR3 nucleotides: TGTGCCAGCAGAGAAGACAGGGCCGCCCATAGCCTCACCTCCAAGTGGACCCAGCATTTT. Translated, it gives CASREDRAAHSLTSKWTQHF.

On this clonotype itself: Since a much larger clone is just one base distant, this may be a read error. The chain combines TRBV28 with TRBJ2-6, with D possibly being TRBD2 (6 bases). The CDR3 totals 15 residues. In germline, CDR1 is MDHEN, CDR2 SYDVKM. The CDR3, as DNA: TGTGCCAGCAGTTTCGGAGGGGCTGGGACCAACGTCCTGACTTTC. Translation gives CASSFGGAGTNVLTF. Looking up the rest from reference TRBV28 and TRBJ2-6 gives the full variable domain: DVKVTQSSRYLVKRTGEKVFLECVQDMDHENMFWYRQDPGLGLRLIYFSYDVKMKEKGDIPEGYSVSREKKERFSLILESASTNQTSMYLCASSFGGAGTNVLTFGAGSRLTVL.

This clonotype came up many times. The chain combines TRBV12-3 or TRBV12-4 with TRBJ1-5; 12 bases match TRBD1. The CDR3 sequence is 15 residues long. J lost 5 bases, V lost 6 bases, and 5 bases had no gene match. The CDR3 protein is CASRFGTGGHQPQHF. DNA for the CDR3: TGTGCCAGCAGATTCGGGACAGGGGGCCATCAGCCCCAGCATTTT.

The rearrangement uses TRBV29-1 and TRBJ2-2, with D perhaps matching TRBD1 or TRBD2 (5 bases each). Trimming pared 6 bases from V and 7 bases from J, leaving 15 bases between. The CDR3 covers 13 residues. Germline values: CDR1 SQVTM, CDR2 ANQGSEA. Here the CDR3 reads CSVTGHSSGELFF. The DNA of the CDR3 is TGCAGCGTCACGGGGCACTCGAGCGGGGAGCTGTTTTTT.

V is TRBV19 and J is TRBJ1-3; D ambiguous. Germline CDR1 reads LNHDA; CDR2 reads SQIVND (reference sequence). This CDR3 has 14 residues. V lost 4 bases, J lost 0 bases, and 7 bases lay in between. This CDR3 reads CASSTSNSGNTIYF. The CDR3 DNA sequence: TGTGCCAGTAGTACTTCAAACTCTGGAAACACCATATATTTT.

In the case of this clonotype: It is likely a read error, because the conserved phenylalanine at the end of the CDR3 is missing. The V call is TRBV11-2, the J call TRBJ2-2, with TRBD2 matching over 8 bases. Per germline, CDR1 SGHAT and CDR2 FQNNGV. J lost 7 bases, V lost 10 bases, and 17 bases had no gene match. This CDR3 is 16 amino acids long. CDR3 amino acids: CANGLVPAGVGGELFL. In nucleotides, the CDR3 is TGTGCCAACGGCTTAGTTCCAGCGGGAGTGGGCGGGGAGCTGTTTTTG.

This clonotype has ten or more counts. The V call is TRBV6-2 or TRBV6-3, the J call TRBJ2-7; a possible D gene is TRBD2 (5 bases). The germline V gene has CDR1 MNHEY and CDR2 SVGEGT. CDR3 length: 14 residues. The V end lost 2 bases, the J end lost 6 bases, and 14 bases lay between the germline ends. The CDR3 region has the DNA TGTGCCAGCAGTTACCCAATCTTAGGGAGCGAGCAGTACTTC. It yields the protein CASSYPILGSEQYF.

Worth noting for this clonotype: Likely a read error: the CDR3 ends without its conserved phenylalanine or tryptophan. CDR3 sequence: CASSFIAGDYEQYL. The CDR3 region has the DNA TGTGCCAGCAGTTTCATAGCGGGAGACTACGAGCAGTACCTC. The rearrangement joins TRBV28 to TRBJ2-7; 9 bases are shared with TRBD2. Trimming at V came to 3 bases and at J to 3 bases, leaving 3 bases not matched to a gene. The CDR3 loop spans 14 amino acids. From germline, CDR1 is MDHEN and CDR2 SYDVKM.

Ten or more counts support this clonotype. V usage is TRBV4-2 and J usage is TRBJ2-7; D is unresolved. The CDR3 contains 15 residues. Germline-derived CDR1 and CDR2 are LGHNA and YNFKEQ. With 1 base removed from V and 1 base from J, the gap between germline ends came to 11 bases. The CDR3 sequence is CASSQGQILSYEQYF. CDR3 nucleotide sequence: TGTGCCAGCAGCCAAGGTCAGATACTGTCCTACGAGCAGTACTTC.

With regard to this clonotype: The junction departs from germline at one end; a sequencing error may be responsible. V gene TRBV5-6 combines with J gene TRBJ2-2; D is perhaps TRBD1 (5 bases). From germline, CDR1 is SGHDT and CDR2 YYEEEE. This CDR3 has 15 amino acids. The CDR3 DNA follows: TGTACCAGCAGCCCAGGGTTCGCGAACACCAGGGAGCTGTTTTTT. Translating gives CTSSPGFANTRELFF.

In its sample, this clonotype was seen once. The conserved final phenylalanine or tryptophan is absent from the CDR3, which likely points to a read error. The chain combines TRBV11-2 with TRBJ2-5; 14 bases map to TRBD2. In germline, CDR1 is SGHAT, CDR2 FQNNGV. Trimming removed 5 bases from V and 9 bases from J; junction bases left unmatched: 20. The CDR3 loop spans 19 amino acids. The CDR3 region is CASSESGTSGSLGQEAQYI. In nucleotides, the CDR3 is TGTGCCAGCAGCGAATCCGGGACTAGCGGGAGTTTGGGCCAAGAAGCCCAGTACATC.

As to this clonotype: The junction departs from germline at one end; a sequencing error may be responsible. The chain uses TRBV6-6 and TRBJ2-2, with D hard to call. The CDR3 runs 15 residues. Germline V gene sequence: CDR1 MNHNY, CDR2 SVGAGI (reference sequence). Written as DNA, the CDR3 is TGTGTCAGCAGTTATGCCGCCCGTAATACCGGGGAGCTGTTTTTT. Protein sequence: CVSSYAARNTGELFF.

About this clonotype itself: At one end the junction does not follow the germline gene, possibly because of a read error. The chain is built from TRBV7-9 and TRBJ2-1; 11 nucleotides line up with TRBD2. Germline CDR1 is SEHNR and CDR2 is FQNEAQ (reference sequence). This CDR3 spans 17 amino acids. The CDR3 DNA sequence: TGTACCAGCAGCCCCCGACTAGCGGGAATGTCCTACAAAGAGCAGTTCTTC. Its protein is CTSSPRLAGMSYKEQFF.

The genes are TRBV29-1 and TRBJ2-7; perhaps TRBD2 as D (5 bases). The CDR3 runs 15 residues. Germline-derived CDR1 and CDR2 are SQVTM and ANQGSEA. As DNA, the CDR3 is TGCGGCGCCAAGGGTGTACGGGATTCCCCCTACGAGCAGTACTTC. This codes for CGAKGVRDSPYEQYF.

This clonotype has a handful of counts. The genes are TRBV12-3 or TRBV12-4 and TRBJ1-1, with D maybe TRBD1 (5 bases). The CDR3 has 15 amino acids. The CDR3 spells CASRTGRLLNTEAFF. CDR3 DNA: TGTGCTAGCCGGACGGGACGGCTATTGAACACTGAAGCTTTCTTT.

As concerns this clonotype: A read error may be the cause here, since a much bigger clone is one base away. The V and J genes are TRBV12-3 or TRBV12-4 and TRBJ2-5; D is perhaps TRBD1 or TRBD2 (5 bases each). The CDR3 length is 14 residues. V was cut by 5 bases and J by 3 bases, with 13 bases left in between. The CDR3 nucleotides are TGTGCCAGCAGTCCCGCCGGGGCTGAAGAGACCCAGTACTTC. It codes for CASSPAGAEETQYF.

This sequence joins TRBV11-2 and TRBJ2-1, with D perhaps TRBD2 (6 bases). In germline, CDR1 is SGHAT, CDR2 FQNNGV. Trimming stripped 0 bases from V and 4 bases from J, with 22 bases between. The CDR3 length is 19 residues. CDR3 region: CASSLDGRFCGNLYNEQFF. The DNA of the CDR3 is TGTGCCAGCAGCTTAGATGGGCGGTTCTGCGGGAACCTTTACAATGAGCAGTTCTTC.

This clonotype turned up a few times. Likely a read error: the CDR3 ends without its conserved phenylalanine or tryptophan. This chain connects TRBV6-6 to TRBJ1-6, with 9 bases that match TRBD1. V lost 5 bases, J lost 7 bases, and 6 bases stayed unmatched. There are 15 residues in the CDR3. Germline V gene lookup returns CDR1 MNHNY and CDR2 SVGAGI (reference sequence). This chain's CDR3 is CASSLGTGRNSPLHI. The CDR3 DNA follows: TGTGCCAGCAGTCTCGGGACAGGGCGCAATTCACCCCTCCACATT.

The V call is TRBV21-1, the J call TRBJ2-1; the DNA was not used to check the table's D call, TRBD2. TRBV21-1 is assigned pseudogene status. The CDR3 has 18 amino acids. For the CDR3, the DNA is TGTGCCAGCAGCAAAGTTGGGCTAGCGGGAAGCTCCTACAATGAGCAGTTCTTC. Its protein product is CASSKVGLAGSSYNEQFF.

As for this clonotype: This may come from a read error, since a much larger clone is one base off. The chain is built from TRBV6-1 and TRBJ1-2; unclear D gene. With 4 bases removed from V and 2 bases from J, the gap between germline ends came to 14 bases. This CDR3 region has 15 residues. Germline V gives CDR1 MNHNS, CDR2 SASEGT. This CDR3 is CASSGQAGLNYGYTF. CDR3 in DNA: TGTGCCAGCAGTGGGCAGGCAGGCCTAAACTATGGCTACACCTTC.

This clonotype was seen ten or more times. The chain joins TRBV29-1 to TRBJ1-2, with TRBD1 as a possible D gene (5 bases). Trimming took off 3 bases at V and 1 base at J, with 9 bases between the two ends. CDR3 length: 13 residues. CDR1 and CDR2 from the germline V gene are SQVTM and ANQGSEA. The CDR3 region has the DNA TGCAGCGTTGAGGCAGGGTTTAACTATGGCTACACCTTC. Its protein is CSVEAGFNYGYTF.